The 23 T cell receptor beta chains presented below share a single source sample, sequenced in a study of cytomegalovirus exposure and HLA in healthy donors. Assay: immunoSEQ multiplex PCR; the TCRdb copy retains only in-frame clones and omits some. The sample includes 120,000 to 150,000 clones, 85% to 90% seen only once; the top ten take about 3.5%. What was sequenced was PBMCs. Receptors were obtained from a woman younger than 35 in good health and CMV-seropositive.

In its sample, this clone was seen once. One junction end disagrees with the germline gene, perhaps due to a read error. V and J are TRBV7-7 and TRBJ2-2; D is possibly TRBD2 (6 bases). CDR1 is SSHAT and CDR2 is FNYEAQ in the germline V gene (reference sequence). The CDR3 has 14 amino acids. The CDR3 nucleotides are TGTGCTAGCAGCCTGGGACTGGACACCGGGGAGCTGTTTTTT. Translating gives CASSLGLDTGELFF.

This chain connects TRBV25-1 to TRBJ2-1; 7 nucleotides match TRBD2. V lost 7 bases and J lost 4; bases outside the gene matches: 7. This CDR3 contains 14 residues. CDR1 is MGHDK, CDR2 SYGVNS, per germline. The CDR3 bases are TGTGCCAGCACCTTAAGGGAGGGTTACAATGAGCAGTTCTTC. Translation: CASTLREGYNEQFF.

V and J are TRBV18 and TRBJ1-1; D unresolved. Germline V gene sequence: CDR1 KGHSH, CDR2 LQKENI. The V end was cut by 6 bases, the J end by 1 base, with 12 bases between. This CDR3 has 14 residues. CDR3: CASSRSQRNTEAFF. The CDR3 nucleotides are TGTGCCAGCTCCCGATCACAGAGGAACACTGAAGCTTTCTTT.

This sequence joins TRBV4-1 and TRBJ2-5, with 7 nucleotides matching TRBD2. V gave up 2 bases and J gave up 5 bases; unmatched junction bases: 14. CDR3 length equals 17 residues. From germline, CDR1 is MGHRA and CDR2 YSYEKL. In DNA, the CDR3 is TGCGCCAGCAGCCAATCACTGACGGGAGGTAGAGGGGAGACCCAGTACTTC. This encodes CASSQSLTGGRGETQYF.

This rearrangement joins TRBV7-8 to TRBJ2-7; the match to TRBD1 covers 8 bases. Germline assignment: CDR1 SGHVS and CDR2 FQNEAQ. J gave up 4 bases and V 0 bases, and 2 bases lay outside the gene matches. The CDR3 has 14 amino acids. This chain's CDR3 is CASSLAGQGYEQYF. CDR3 nucleotide sequence: TGTGCCAGCAGCTTAGCCGGACAGGGTTACGAGCAGTACTTC.

This chain links TRBV7-8 with TRBJ2-7; TRBD2 might be the D (6 bases). Per the germline V gene, CDR1 is SGHVS and CDR2 is FQNEAQ. The CDR3 sequence is 17 residues long. With 5 bases removed from V and 3 bases from J, the gap between germline ends came to 23 bases. The CDR3 loop reads CASSTYASDYTFYEQYF. The CDR3 DNA reads TGTGCCAGCAGCACATACGCGTCGGACTACACATTCTACGAGCAGTACTTC. Full variable domain (outside the CDR3, taken from reference TRBV7-8 and TRBJ2-7): GAGVSQSPRYKVAKRGQDVALRCDPISGHVSLFWYQQALGQGPEFLTYFQNEAQLDKSGLPSDRFFAERPEGSVSTLKIQRTQQEDSAVYLCASSTYASDYTFYEQYFGPGTRLTVT.

The CDR3 DNA sequence: TGTGCCATCAGTGAACGGGGTGAGCAGTACTTC. Translation gives CAISERGEQYF. J is TRBJ2-7 and V is TRBV10-3, with D possibly matching TRBD2 (5 bases). The CDR3 has 11 residues. The V gene's germline CDR1 is ENHRY and CDR2 SYGVKD. V lost 3 bases and J 7 bases, leaving 7 bases between the germline ends.

The gene calls are TRBV7-9 and TRBJ2-3; the match to TRBD1 covers 8 bases. The germline V gene has CDR1 SEHNR and CDR2 FQNEAQ (reference sequence). The length of the CDR3 is 15 residues. J was trimmed by 2 bases and V by 3 bases; bases with no gene match: 4. The CDR3: CASSFRQGATDTQYF. The CDR3 DNA sequence: TGTGCCAGCAGCTTTCGTCAGGGGGCCACAGATACGCAGTATTTT.

The genes are TRBV9 and TRBJ2-1; 10 nucleotides agree with TRBD1. The trim removed 4 bases at V and 5 bases at J, leaving 9 bases unmatched. Germline CDR1 is SGDLS and CDR2 is YYNGEE. The CDR3 loop spans 16 amino acids. The CDR3 DNA sequence: TGTGCCAGCAGCAAACAGGGACAGGGGAACAACAATGAGCAGTTCTTC. As protein: CASSKQGQGNNNEQFF.

For the CDR3, the DNA is TGTGCCAGAAGCTTGGGAGCTGGGGCCAACGTCCTGACTTTC. Amino acid sequence: CARSLGAGANVLTF. The rearrangement uses TRBV7-5 and TRBJ2-6; TRBD2, the D gene given by the table, was not confirmed from the DNA. TRBV7-5 is annotated as a pseudogene. The CDR3 contains 14 residues.

This clone has just a few counts. J is TRBJ1-1 and V is TRBV6-6; D is unclear. The V end was cut by 7 bases, the J end by 1 base, with 13 bases between. The CDR3 has 14 amino acids. Germline loops: CDR1 MNHNY, CDR2 SVGAGI (reference sequence). CDR3 nucleotides: TGTGCCAGCACCTCGACACTTACGAACACTGAAGCTTTCTTT. It is translated as CASTSTLTNTEAFF.

This clone was recorded once. This rearrangement joins TRBV11-3 to TRBJ2-5, with D uncertain. The germline V gene encodes CDR1 SGHNT and CDR2 YENEEA. This CDR3 has 15 residues. Trimming cost V 4 bases and J 5 bases, with 17 bases left between them. CDR3 loop: CASSSSSEVPETQYF. In nucleotides, the CDR3 is TGTGCCAGCAGCTCCTCCTCAGAGGTTCCGGAGACCCAGTACTTC.

The J gene is TRBJ1-5, the V gene TRBV29-1; no clear D. Germline CDR1 SQVTM, CDR2 ANQGSEA. The CDR3 runs to 12 residues. The germline V and J ends were trimmed by 4 bases and 3 bases, with 7 bases remaining between them. CDR3 sequence (DNA): TGCAGCGTTGGCGGAGTCAATCAGCCCCAGCATTTT. Translating gives CSVGGVNQPQHF.

The chain joins TRBV5-5 to TRBJ1-2, with D possibly matching TRBD1 (5 bases). Trimming shortened V by 0 bases and J by 1 base, and 7 bases separated the two germline ends. Looked up from germline, CDR1 is SGHKS and CDR2 is YYEKEE (reference sequence). This CDR3 comprises 14 residues. The CDR3 is CASSLVQVNYGYTF. DNA for the CDR3: TGTGCCAGCAGCTTGGTACAGGTTAACTATGGCTACACCTTC.

This chain uses TRBV2 with TRBJ2-7; D gene ambiguous. CDR3 size: 13 residues. Germline V lookup: CDR1 SNHLY, CDR2 FYNNEI. V lost 0 bases to trimming and J lost 6 bases, with 9 bases between them. CDR3 amino acids: CASSEAPEAEQYF. As DNA, the CDR3 is TGTGCCAGCAGTGAAGCGCCAGAGGCCGAGCAGTACTTC.

The chain combines TRBV6-5 with TRBJ2-5; no firm D call. Germline V gene lookup returns CDR1 MNHEY and CDR2 SVGAGI. V lost 2 bases and J lost 4, with 8 bases in between. The CDR3 spans 13 residues. CDR3 in DNA: TGTGCCAGCAGTTACGTCAGTGGAGAGACCCAGTACTTC. This codes for CASSYVSGETQYF.

This chain connects TRBV7-9 to TRBJ2-2, with D tentatively TRBD2 (6 bases). Germline values: CDR1 SEHNR, CDR2 FQNEAQ (reference sequence). V shed 1 base and J shed 4 bases, with 16 bases lying between them. The length of the CDR3 is 17 residues. This CDR3 is CASSLVGLATRTGELFF. The CDR3 DNA reads TGTGCCAGCAGCTTAGTTGGTCTAGCGACACGCACCGGGGAGCTGTTTTTT.

The J gene is TRBJ1-1, the V gene TRBV11-3; 8 bases are a match to TRBD1. The CDR3 consists of 16 residues. The junction had 7 bases not matched to a gene; V was cut back by 3 bases and J by 1 base. Germline V lookup: CDR1 SGHNT, CDR2 YENEEA. The CDR3 DNA follows: TGTGCCAGCAGCTTTTTACCGGGACAGGCGAACACTGAAGCTTTCTTT. Its translation is CASSFLPGQANTEAFF. The complete variable domain, with remaining parts taken from reference TRBV11-3 and TRBJ1-1, reads EAGVVQSPRYKIIEKKQPVAFWCNPISGHNTLYWYLQNLGQGPELLIRYENEEAVDDSQLPKDRFSAERLKGVDSTLKIQPAELGDSAVYLCASSFLPGQANTEAFFGQGTRLTVV.

J is TRBJ2-2 and V is TRBV10-2; 14 bases agree with TRBD2. The V segment lost 3 bases and the J segment 4 bases; nucleotides outside the gene matches: 1. The CDR3 covers 16 residues. Per the germline V gene, CDR1 is WSHSY and CDR2 is SAAADI. The CDR3 reads CASSDGLAGGTGELFF. In DNA, the CDR3 is TGCGCCAGCAGTGACGGACTAGCGGGAGGCACCGGGGAGCTGTTTTTT.

The chain employs TRBV9 and TRBJ2-7; 12 bases align to TRBD2. This CDR3 is built from 15 residues. V lost 7 bases, J lost 0 bases, and 5 bases stayed unmatched. Germline CDR1 reads SGDLS; CDR2 reads YYNGEE. The CDR3 DNA sequence: TGTGCCAGCGGGCAGACTAGCGGGAGCTCCTACGAGCAGTACTTC. It yields the protein CASGQTSGSSYEQYF.

V is TRBV1 and J is TRBJ2-1; the D call of TRBD2 is as the table states it, not checked on the DNA. TRBV1 is shown as a pseudogene. This CDR3 comprises 21 residues. In nucleotides, the CDR3 is TGCACCAGCAGCCACGACCCCCGGGGACTAGCGGGTTCGATATCCTACAATGAGCAGTTCTTC. It codes for CTSSHDPRGLAGSISYNEQFF.

The CDR3 protein is CAWSAGQGPEKLFF. CDR3 DNA: TGTGCCTGGAGTGCCGGACAGGGCCCCGAAAAACTGTTTTTT. The rearrangement uses TRBV30 and TRBJ1-4; TRBD1 agrees at 8 bases. With V trimmed by 1 base and J by 8 bases, 6 bases remained unmatched. Germline V CDR1 and CDR2: GTSNPN, SVGIG (reference sequence). The CDR3 contains 14 residues.

The J gene is TRBJ2-2, the V gene TRBV7-3, with D possibly TRBD1 on 5 matching bases. Trimming stripped 5 bases from V and 0 bases from J, with 10 bases between. Germline values: CDR1 SGHTA, CDR2 FQGTGA. The CDR3 loop spans 15 amino acids. CDR3 protein: CASSRDSANTGELFF. CDR3 in DNA: TGTGCCAGCAGCCGCGACAGCGCGAACACCGGGGAGCTGTTTTTT. Using reference TRBV7-3 and TRBJ2-2 for the parts outside the CDR3, the full variable domain is GAGVSQTPSNKVTEKGKYVELRCDPISGHTALYWYRQSLGQGPEFLIYFQGTGAADDSGLPNDRFFAVRPEGSVSTLKIQRTERGDSAVYLCASSRDSANTGELFFGEGSRLTVL.